The 22 T cell receptor beta chains reported below all come from one sample, sequenced in a study of cytomegalovirus exposure and HLA in healthy donors. The PCR ran on 60 Vbeta and 13 Jbeta primers. This table comes from immunoSEQ multiplex PCR, and its TCRdb copy is limited to in-frame clones, with some not included. The sample lists 95,000 to 100,000 clones; roughly three quarters were seen once. Material: PBMCs. These receptors all come from a man between 40 and 49 years old in good health and CMV-seronegative.

The CDR3 loop is CASSRNPGQINYGYTF. In nucleotides, the CDR3 is TGTGCCAGCTCACGTAACCCGGGACAGATCAACTATGGCTACACCTTC. The chain is built from TRBV18 and TRBJ1-2; the match to TRBD1 covers 7 bases. From germline, CDR1 is KGHSH and CDR2 LQKENI. The CDR3 extends over 16 amino acids. With 4 bases clipped from V and 2 bases from J, the junction kept 10 bases outside the gene matches.

V is TRBV18 and J is TRBJ2-5; perhaps TRBD2 as D (6 bases). This CDR3 is 16 amino acids long. Trimming cost V 6 bases and J 2 bases, with 19 bases left between them. Germline loops: CDR1 KGHSH, CDR2 LQKENI. CDR3 sequence reads: CASSHGGFGEQETQYF. CDR3 nucleotide sequence: TGTGCCAGCTCCCACGGAGGGTTTGGGGAGCAAGAGACCCAGTACTTC. The full variable domain, in which reference TRBV18 and TRBJ2-5 provide the parts outside the CDR3, is NAGVMQNPRHLVRRRGQEARLRCSPMKGHSHVYWYRQLPEEGLKFMVYLQKENIIDESGMPKERFSAEFPKEGPSILRIQQVVRGDSAAYFCASSHGGFGEQETQYFGPGTRLLVL.

The rearrangement links TRBV7-9 to TRBJ2-1; 9 bases align to TRBD2. This CDR3 is 15 amino acids long. V was clipped by 3 bases and J by 5 bases; unmatched bases: 5. The germline gives CDR1 SEHNR, CDR2 FQNEAQ (reference sequence). In DNA, the CDR3 is TGTGCCAGCAGCTTTAGCGGGGGCGCCGACAATGAGCAGTTCTTC. Its protein is CASSFSGGADNEQFF.

The CDR3 nucleotides read TGTGCCAGCAGCCTAAGGGGGTTGGCTGAAGCTTTCTTT. Its translation: CASSLRGLAEAFF. V usage is TRBV27 and J usage is TRBJ1-1; D may be TRBD1 (6 bases). Trimming pared 6 bases from V and 6 bases from J, leaving 14 bases between. Germline V gives CDR1 MNHEY, CDR2 SMNVEV (reference sequence). The length of the CDR3 is 13 residues.

This clone occurred once. The rearrangement uses TRBV5-1 and TRBJ2-5, with D unresolved. The CDR3 extends over 13 amino acids. The V and J ends lost 6 bases and 2 bases respectively, with 11 bases between them. Germline V gene sequence: CDR1 SGHRS, CDR2 YFSETQ. The CDR3 region is CASNFGAQETQYF. The CDR3 region has the DNA TGCGCCAGCAATTTCGGAGCACAAGAGACCCAGTACTTC. Combining the CDR3 with reference TRBV5-1 and TRBJ2-5 gives the whole variable domain KAGVTQTPRYLIKTRGQQVTLSCSPISGHRSVSWYQQTPGQGLQFLFEYFSETQRNKGNFPGRFSGRQFSNSRSEMNVSTLELGDSALYLCASNFGAQETQYFGPGTRLLVL.

The V call is TRBV6-1, the J call TRBJ2-5; 7 bases are a match to TRBD2. This CDR3 spans 14 amino acids. CDR1 is MNHNS and CDR2 is SASEGT in the germline V gene. With V trimmed by 4 bases and J by 4 bases, 6 bases remained unmatched. This chain's CDR3 is CASSGGGTGETQYF. The CDR3 nucleotides read TGTGCCAGCAGTGGGGGGGGTACGGGAGAGACCCAGTACTTC.

The V gene is TRBV5-6, the J gene TRBJ1-3; TRBD1 matches 10 bases. V lost 7 bases to trimming and J lost 2 bases; unmatched junction nucleotides: 0. The CDR3 is made up of 13 amino acids. Germline loops: CDR1 SGHDT, CDR2 YYEEEE. The CDR3 DNA follows: TGTGCCAGCGGGACAGGGGCTGGAAACACCATATATTTT. The encoded protein is CASGTGAGNTIYF.

V gene TRBV7-2 combines with J gene TRBJ2-1; TRBD2 agrees at 7 bases. The CDR3 covers 13 residues. From germline, CDR1 is SGHTA and CDR2 FQGNSA. J lost 9 bases, V lost 0 bases, and 2 bases had no gene match. Written as DNA, the CDR3 is TGTGCCAGCAGCTTAGCCCGCGGGGGTGAGCAGTTCTTC. Protein sequence: CASSLARGGEQFF.

The chain couples TRBV18 to TRBJ1-1; D possibly corresponds to TRBD1 (5 bases). Germline CDR1 is KGHSH and CDR2 is LQKENI. Trimming took 3 bases from V and 7 from J, leaving 15 bases between them. The length of the CDR3 is 14 residues. In DNA form, the CDR3 reads TGTGCCAGCTCACCGGGGCCGAAACGGAGTGAAGCTTTCTTT. Translated: CASSPGPKRSEAFF.

The J gene is TRBJ2-7, the V gene TRBV5-4; possibly TRBD2 for D (6 bases). Trimming removed 4 bases at V and 4 bases at J, with 15 bases between. The length of the CDR3 is 14 residues. CDR1 is SGHNT, CDR2 YYREEE, per germline (reference sequence). CDR3 residues: CASSGGGTLYEQYF. CDR3 DNA: TGTGCCAGCAGCGGGGGAGGAACCCTATACGAGCAGTACTTC. Using reference TRBV5-4 and TRBJ2-7 for the parts outside the CDR3, the full variable domain is ETGVTQSPTHLIKTRGQQVTLRCSSQSGHNTVSWYQQALGQGPQFIFQYYREEENGRGNFPPRFSGLQFPNYSSELNVNALELDDSALYLCASSGGGTLYEQYFGPGTRLTVT.

This chain connects TRBV10-2 to TRBJ2-7; TRBD1 agrees at 9 bases. In germline, CDR1 is WSHSY, CDR2 SAAADI. This CDR3 has 12 amino acids. V dropped 9 bases and J dropped 2; count of bases not matched to a gene: 2. The CDR3 DNA reads TGCGCCAGTCGACAGGGGGCCTACGAGCAGTACTTC. This translates into CASRQGAYEQYF.

This clone was seen once. The chain uses TRBV19 and TRBJ1-4, with a tentative D call TRBD1 (5 bases). Trimming left V 9 bases short and J 8 bases short, with 13 bases between. Germline CDR1 is LNHDA and CDR2 is SQIVND (reference sequence). The CDR3 is 12 residues long. CDR3 sequence (DNA): TGTGCCAGCGACAGTTTCCGGGAAAAACTGTTTTTT. Its translation is CASDSFREKLFF.

The V and J genes are TRBV5-1 and TRBJ2-3; D is undetermined. CDR1 is SGHRS, CDR2 YFSETQ, per germline. V was pared by 6 bases and J by 14 bases, with 25 bases between. The CDR3 has 14 residues. The CDR3 here is CASTQTSGPDIWYF. Here the CDR3 DNA reads TGCGCCAGCACTCAAACGTCGGGTCCGGATATCTGGTATTTT.

This sequence joins TRBV7-9 and TRBJ2-3; the match to TRBD1 covers 7 bases. The germline V gene encodes CDR1 SEHNR and CDR2 FQNEAQ (reference sequence). V shed 5 bases, J shed 2 bases, and the junction held 7 bases outside the gene matches. The CDR3 contains 15 residues. The CDR3 protein is CASSQTGIDTDTQYF. The CDR3 region has the DNA TGTGCCAGCAGCCAGACAGGGATCGACACAGATACGCAGTATTTT.

This clone was seen just once. The chain recombines TRBV9 with TRBJ2-1; possibly TRBD2 for D (6 bases). The CDR3 contains 14 residues. CDR1 is SGDLS, CDR2 YYNGEE, per germline. Trimming removed 2 bases at V and 7 bases at J, with 13 bases between. The CDR3 spells CASSVALGGNEQFF. In nucleotides, the CDR3 is TGTGCCAGCAGCGTTGCACTGGGGGGTAATGAGCAGTTCTTC.

The rearrangement uses TRBV29-1 and TRBJ2-1; 7 positions match TRBD2. Germline values: CDR1 SQVTM, CDR2 ANQGSEA. The junction had 12 bases not matched to a gene; V was cut back by 4 bases and J by 9 bases. The CDR3 length is 14 residues. In nucleotides, the CDR3 is TGCAGCGTTGGGGTGGGGGGGAGGGCCGTTGAGCAGTTCTTC. It codes for CSVGVGGRAVEQFF.

This chain uses TRBV4-3 with TRBJ2-5, with 7 bases aligning to TRBD2. The CDR3 runs to 16 residues. Germline values: CDR1 LGHNA, CDR2 YSLEER. Trimming at V came to 1 base and at J to 0 bases, leaving 5 bases not matched to a gene. The CDR3 coding sequence is TGCGCCAGCAGCCAAGGGGGGAGGGCTAACCAAGAGACCCAGTACTTC. As protein: CASSQGGRANQETQYF.

The V gene is TRBV7-6, the J gene TRBJ1-6, with D hard to call. The CDR3 extends over 15 amino acids. V dropped 5 bases and J dropped 5 bases, with 13 bases sitting between them. CDR1 is SGHVS, CDR2 FNYEAQ, per germline. The CDR3 reads CASSLQRNDNSPLHF. CDR3 nucleotides: TGTGCCAGCAGCCTACAGAGAAACGATAATTCACCCCTCCACTTT.

The chain employs TRBV12-2 and TRBJ1-6; the table's D call, TRBD1, has no DNA check behind it. TRBV12-2 constitutes a pseudogene. The CDR3 contains 15 residues. CDR3 sequence (DNA): TGTGCAAGTCGCTCCACCGGGACAGCTAATTCACCCCTCCACTTT. It is translated as CASRSTGTANSPLHF.

The V and J genes are TRBV4-2 and TRBJ2-4; the D gene is possibly TRBD1 (5 bases). Germline CDR1 is LGHNA and CDR2 is YNFKEQ. The CDR3 loop spans 16 amino acids. The V gene lost 1 base and the J gene lost 1 base, with 11 bases spanning the gap. CDR3 nucleotides: TGTGCCAGCAGCCAAGTTTCAGGGAACGCCAAAAACATTCAGTACTTC. Protein sequence: CASSQVSGNAKNIQYF.

V gene TRBV11-2 combines with J gene TRBJ2-1; 11 nucleotides match TRBD2. The length of the CDR3 is 15 residues. V trimming: 5 bases; J trimming: 4 bases; junction bases outside the gene matches: 4. Germline loops: CDR1 SGHAT, CDR2 FQNNGV. The CDR3 DNA is TGTGCCAGCAGCCAGACTAGCGGGACTTACAATGAGCAGTTCTTC. Its protein product is CASSQTSGTYNEQFF. The entire variable domain, with the rest obtained from reference TRBV11-2 and TRBJ2-1, is as follows: EAGVAQSPRYKIIEKRQSVAFWCNPISGHATLYWYQQILGQGPKLLIQFQNNGVVDDSQLPKDRFSAERLKGVDSTLKIQPAKLEDSAVYLCASSQTSGTYNEQFFGPGTRLTVL.

The chain has TRBV19 and TRBJ2-1; a possible D gene is TRBD2 (5 bases). Germline loops: CDR1 LNHDA, CDR2 SQIVND (reference sequence). Trimming cost V 7 bases and J 0 bases, with 10 bases left between them. The CDR3 runs to 14 residues. CDR3 protein: CASNEGYSYNEQFF. CDR3 DNA: TGTGCCAGTAACGAGGGTTACTCCTACAATGAGCAGTTCTTC.